The present T cell receptor beta chain was sequenced within a study of blood T cell repertoires in COVID-19. The overall study: The samples span acute and convalescent COVID-19 from the United States, Italy and Spain. Sample material is recorded as cDNA or gDNA derived from T cells, B-cell-depleted T cells, or PBMCs.

The CDR3 consists of 16 residues. Trimming at V came to 2 bases and at J to 3 bases, leaving 7 bases not matched to a gene. Germline V gene data show CDR1 as KGHSH and CDR2 as LQKENI. Authors' analysis steps: Reference gene primer amplification yielded estimated nucleated cell counts. TCRdb keeps only in-frame clones here, not all; method: immunoSEQ multiplex PCR. The V and J calls and clone size are taken from that table; D and trimming were inferred from the DNA. The sample carries 140,000 or so clones, about 87% recorded once. Sequencing was done on a sample of peripheral blood. The sequence was collected from a man aged 55 to 70 with active or convalescent COVID-19. The J gene is TRBJ2-1, the V gene TRBV18, with 7 bases identical to TRBD1. CDR3 sequence: CASSPMGQTLYNEQFF. CDR3 nucleotides: TGTGCCAGCTCACCAATGGGACAGACCCTCTACAATGAGCAGTTCTTC.